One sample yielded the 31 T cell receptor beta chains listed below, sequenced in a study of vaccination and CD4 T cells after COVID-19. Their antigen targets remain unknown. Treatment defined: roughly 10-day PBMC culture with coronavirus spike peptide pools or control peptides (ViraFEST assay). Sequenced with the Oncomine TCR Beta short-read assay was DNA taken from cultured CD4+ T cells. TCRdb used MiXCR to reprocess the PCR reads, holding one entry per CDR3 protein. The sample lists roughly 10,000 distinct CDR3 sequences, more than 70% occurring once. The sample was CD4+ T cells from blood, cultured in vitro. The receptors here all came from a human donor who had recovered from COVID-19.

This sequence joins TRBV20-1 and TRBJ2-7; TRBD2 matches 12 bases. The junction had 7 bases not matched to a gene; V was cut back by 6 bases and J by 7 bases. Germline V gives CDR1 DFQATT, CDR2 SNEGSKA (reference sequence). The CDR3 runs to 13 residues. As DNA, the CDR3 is TGCAGTGCCCCGACTAGCGGGAGAGGAGAGCAGTACTTC. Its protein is CSAPTSGRGEQYF.

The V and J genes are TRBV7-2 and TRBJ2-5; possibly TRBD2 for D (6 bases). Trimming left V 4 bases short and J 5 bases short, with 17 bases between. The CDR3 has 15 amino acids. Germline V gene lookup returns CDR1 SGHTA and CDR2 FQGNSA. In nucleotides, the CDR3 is TGTGCCAGCAGCTACGCCGGGTTGGGAGGCGAGACCCAGTACTTC. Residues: CASSYAGLGGETQYF.

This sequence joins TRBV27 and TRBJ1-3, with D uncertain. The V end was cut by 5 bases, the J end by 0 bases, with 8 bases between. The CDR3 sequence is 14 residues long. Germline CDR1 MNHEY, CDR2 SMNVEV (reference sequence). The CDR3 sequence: CASSVLHSGNTIYF. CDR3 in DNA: TGTGCCAGCAGTGTGCTTCACTCTGGAAACACCATATATTTT.

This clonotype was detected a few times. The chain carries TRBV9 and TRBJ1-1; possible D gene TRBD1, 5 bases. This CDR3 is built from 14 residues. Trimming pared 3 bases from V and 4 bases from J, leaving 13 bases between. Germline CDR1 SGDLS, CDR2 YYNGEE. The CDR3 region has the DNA TGTGCCAGCAGCGGGACACCTTGGGGCACTGAAGCTTTCTTT. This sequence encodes CASSGTPWGTEAFF.

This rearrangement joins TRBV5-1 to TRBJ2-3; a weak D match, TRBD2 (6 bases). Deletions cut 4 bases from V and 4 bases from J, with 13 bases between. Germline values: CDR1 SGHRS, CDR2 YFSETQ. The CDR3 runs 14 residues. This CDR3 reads CASSPGDGSDTQYF. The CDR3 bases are TGCGCCAGCAGCCCGGGGGACGGGTCAGATACGCAGTATTTT.

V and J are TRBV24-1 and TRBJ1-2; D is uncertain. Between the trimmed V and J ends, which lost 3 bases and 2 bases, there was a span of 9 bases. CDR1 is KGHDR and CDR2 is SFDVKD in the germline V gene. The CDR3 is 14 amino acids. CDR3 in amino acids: CATSDRRGNYGYTF. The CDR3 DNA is TGTGCCACCAGTGATAGGAGAGGGAACTATGGCTACACCTTC.

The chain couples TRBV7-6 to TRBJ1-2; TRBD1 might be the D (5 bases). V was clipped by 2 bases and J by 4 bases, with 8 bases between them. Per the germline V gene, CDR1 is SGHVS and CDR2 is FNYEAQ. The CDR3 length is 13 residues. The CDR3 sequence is CASSLRGTYGYTF. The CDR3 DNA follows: TGTGCCAGCAGCTTAAGGGGAACCTATGGCTACACCTTC.

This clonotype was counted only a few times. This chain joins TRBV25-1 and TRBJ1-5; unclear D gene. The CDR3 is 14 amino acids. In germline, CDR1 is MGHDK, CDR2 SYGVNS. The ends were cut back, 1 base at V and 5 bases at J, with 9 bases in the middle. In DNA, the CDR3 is TGTGCCAGCAGTGAATCCACGGGCGATCAGCCCCAGCATTTT. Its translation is CASSESTGDQPQHF.

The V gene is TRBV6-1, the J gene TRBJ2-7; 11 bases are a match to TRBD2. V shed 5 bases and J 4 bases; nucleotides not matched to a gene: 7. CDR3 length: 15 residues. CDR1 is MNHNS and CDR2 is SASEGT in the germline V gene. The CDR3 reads CASSKTLAGGYEQYF. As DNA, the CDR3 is TGTGCCAGCAGTAAGACCTTAGCGGGAGGGTACGAGCAGTACTTC.

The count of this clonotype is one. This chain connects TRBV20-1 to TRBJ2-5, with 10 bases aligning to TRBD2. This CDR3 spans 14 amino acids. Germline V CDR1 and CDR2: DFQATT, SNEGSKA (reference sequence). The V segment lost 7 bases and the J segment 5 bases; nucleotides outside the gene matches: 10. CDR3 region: CSVTSGRGEETQYF. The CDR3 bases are TGCAGTGTGACTAGCGGGCGGGGGGAGGAGACCCAGTACTTC.

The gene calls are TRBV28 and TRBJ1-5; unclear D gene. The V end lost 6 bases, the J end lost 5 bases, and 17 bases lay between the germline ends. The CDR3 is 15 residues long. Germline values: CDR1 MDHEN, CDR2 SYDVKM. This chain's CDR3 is CASRLWGTRDQPQHF. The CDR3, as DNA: TGTGCCAGCAGGTTGTGGGGAACACGGGATCAGCCCCAGCATTTT.

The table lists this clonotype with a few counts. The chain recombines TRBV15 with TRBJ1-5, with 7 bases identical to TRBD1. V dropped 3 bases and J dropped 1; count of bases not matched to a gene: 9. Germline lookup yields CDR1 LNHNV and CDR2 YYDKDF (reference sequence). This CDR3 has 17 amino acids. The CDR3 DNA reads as TGTGCCACCAGCAGCGACTACAGGGGCGTGAGCAATCAGCCCCAGCATTTT. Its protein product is CATSSDYRGVSNQPQHF.

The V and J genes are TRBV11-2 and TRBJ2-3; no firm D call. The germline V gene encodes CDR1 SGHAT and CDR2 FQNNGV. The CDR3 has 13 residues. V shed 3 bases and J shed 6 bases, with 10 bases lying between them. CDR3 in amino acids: CASSLPSGDTQYF. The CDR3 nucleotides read TGTGCCAGCAGCTTGCCCTCCGGGGATACGCAGTATTTT.

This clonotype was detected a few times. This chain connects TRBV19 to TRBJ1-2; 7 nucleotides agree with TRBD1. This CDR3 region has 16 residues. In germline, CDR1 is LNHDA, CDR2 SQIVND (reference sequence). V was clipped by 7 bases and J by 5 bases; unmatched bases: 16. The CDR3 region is CASTRVGAGTAYGYTF. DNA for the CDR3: TGTGCCAGTACCCGAGTAGGGGCAGGGACAGCTTATGGCTACACCTTC.

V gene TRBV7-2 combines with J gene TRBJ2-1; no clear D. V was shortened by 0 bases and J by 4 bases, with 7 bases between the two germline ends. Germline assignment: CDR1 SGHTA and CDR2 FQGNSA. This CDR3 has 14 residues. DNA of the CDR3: TGTGCCAGCAGCTTAGCGGTACAGTACAATGAGCAGTTCTTC. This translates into CASSLAVQYNEQFF.

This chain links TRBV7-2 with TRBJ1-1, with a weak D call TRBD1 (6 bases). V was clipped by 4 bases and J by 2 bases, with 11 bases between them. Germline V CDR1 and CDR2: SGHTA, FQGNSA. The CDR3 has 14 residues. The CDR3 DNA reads TGTGCCAGCAGCTACACAGGGACCAACACTGAAGCTTTCTTT. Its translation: CASSYTGTNTEAFF. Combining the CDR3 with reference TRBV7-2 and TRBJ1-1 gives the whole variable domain GAGVSQSPSNKVTEKGKDVELRCDPISGHTALYWYRQSLGQGLEFLIYFQGNSAPDKSGLPSDRFSAERTGGSVSTLTIQRTQQEDSAVYLCASSYTGTNTEAFFGQGTRLTVV.

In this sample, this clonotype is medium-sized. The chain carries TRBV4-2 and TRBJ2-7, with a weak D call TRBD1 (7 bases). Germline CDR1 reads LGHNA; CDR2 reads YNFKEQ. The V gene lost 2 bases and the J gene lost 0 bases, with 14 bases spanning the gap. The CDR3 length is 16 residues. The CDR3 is CASSQPQGRSSYEQYF. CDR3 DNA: TGTGCCAGCAGCCAACCACAGGGGAGGAGCTCCTACGAGCAGTACTTC.

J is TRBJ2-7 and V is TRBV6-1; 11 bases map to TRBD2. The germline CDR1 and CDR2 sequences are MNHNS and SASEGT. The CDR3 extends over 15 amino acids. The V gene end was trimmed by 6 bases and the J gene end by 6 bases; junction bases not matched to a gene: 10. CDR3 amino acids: CASSLTTSGISEQYF. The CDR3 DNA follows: TGTGCCAGCAGCCTTACGACTAGCGGGATTTCCGAGCAGTACTTC.

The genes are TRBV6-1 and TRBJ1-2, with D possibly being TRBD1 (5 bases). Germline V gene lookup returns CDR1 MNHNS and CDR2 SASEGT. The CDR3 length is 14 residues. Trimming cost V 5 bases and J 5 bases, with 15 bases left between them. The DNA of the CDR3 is TGTGCCAGCAGTCGGGACCGAACTTCTTATGGCTACACCTTC. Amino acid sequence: CASSRDRTSYGYTF.

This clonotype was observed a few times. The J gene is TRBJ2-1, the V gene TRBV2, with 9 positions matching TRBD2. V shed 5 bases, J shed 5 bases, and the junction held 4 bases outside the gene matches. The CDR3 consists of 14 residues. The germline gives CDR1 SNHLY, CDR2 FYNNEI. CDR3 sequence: CASSLAGVDNEQFF. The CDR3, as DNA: TGTGCCAGCAGTTTAGCGGGAGTAGACAATGAGCAGTTCTTC.

The CDR3 here is CALQGGFTDTQYF. The CDR3 region has the DNA TGTGCTCTACAGGGAGGTTTCACAGATACGCAGTATTTT. The gene calls are TRBV2 and TRBJ2-3, with D perhaps matching TRBD1 or TRBD2 (6 bases each). This CDR3 region has 13 residues. The germline V gene encodes CDR1 SNHLY and CDR2 FYNNEI.

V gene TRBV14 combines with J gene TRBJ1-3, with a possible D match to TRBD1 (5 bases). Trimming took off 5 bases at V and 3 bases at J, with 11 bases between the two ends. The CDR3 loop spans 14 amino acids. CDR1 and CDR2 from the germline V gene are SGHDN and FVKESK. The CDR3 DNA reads TGTGCCAGCAGCTCAGGAGGGGTTGGAAACACCATATATTTT. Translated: CASSSGGVGNTIYF.

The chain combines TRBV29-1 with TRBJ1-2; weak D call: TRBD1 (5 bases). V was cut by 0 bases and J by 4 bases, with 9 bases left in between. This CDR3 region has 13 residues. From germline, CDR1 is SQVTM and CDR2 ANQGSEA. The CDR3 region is CSVEDWGGYGYTF. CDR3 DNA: TGCAGCGTTGAAGATTGGGGGGGCTATGGCTACACCTTC. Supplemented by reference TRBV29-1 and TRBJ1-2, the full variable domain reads SAVISQKPSRDICQRGTSLTIQCQVDSQVTMMFWYRQQPGQSLTLIATANQGSEATYESGFVIDKFPISRPNLTFSTLTVSNMSPEDSSIYLCSVEDWGGYGYTFGSGTRLTVV.

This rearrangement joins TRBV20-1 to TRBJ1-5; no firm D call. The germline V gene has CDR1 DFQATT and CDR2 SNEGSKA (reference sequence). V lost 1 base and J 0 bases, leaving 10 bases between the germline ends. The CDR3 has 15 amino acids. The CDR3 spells CSARVTRYSNQPQHF. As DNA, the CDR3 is TGCAGTGCTAGAGTAACCAGATATAGCAATCAGCCCCAGCATTTT.

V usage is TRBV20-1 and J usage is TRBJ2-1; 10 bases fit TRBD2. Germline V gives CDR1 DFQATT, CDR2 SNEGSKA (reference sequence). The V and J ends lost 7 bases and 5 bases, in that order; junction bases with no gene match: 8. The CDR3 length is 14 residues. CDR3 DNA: TGCAGTGTCACCCCTAGCGGGAGAGACAATGAGCAGTTCTTC. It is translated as CSVTPSGRDNEQFF.

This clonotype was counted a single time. The CDR3 DNA reads TGTGCCAGCAGTTACTCGACGGCGGTTCTGGGGGGCTACACCTTC. This sequence encodes CASSYSTAVLGGYTF. The chain is built from TRBV6-5 and TRBJ1-2, with unresolved D. Trimming removed 0 bases at V and 8 bases at J, with 16 bases between. Germline V gene data show CDR1 as MNHEY and CDR2 as SVGAGI. CDR3 size: 15 residues.

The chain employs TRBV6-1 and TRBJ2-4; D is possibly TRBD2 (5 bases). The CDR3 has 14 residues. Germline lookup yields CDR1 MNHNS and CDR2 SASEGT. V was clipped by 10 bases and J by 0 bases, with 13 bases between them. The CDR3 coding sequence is TGTGCCACGCGGACTGCTCTAGCCAAAAACATTCAGTACTTC. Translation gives CATRTALAKNIQYF.

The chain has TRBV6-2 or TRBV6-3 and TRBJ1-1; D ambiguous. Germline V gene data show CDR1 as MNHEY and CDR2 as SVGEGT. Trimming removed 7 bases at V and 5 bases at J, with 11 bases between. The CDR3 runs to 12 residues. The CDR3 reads CASIGGITEAFF. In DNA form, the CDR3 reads TGTGCCAGCATCGGAGGGATAACTGAAGCTTTCTTT.

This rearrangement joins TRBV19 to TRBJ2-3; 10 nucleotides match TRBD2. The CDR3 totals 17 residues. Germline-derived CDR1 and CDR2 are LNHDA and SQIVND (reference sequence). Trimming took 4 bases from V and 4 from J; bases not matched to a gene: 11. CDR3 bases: TGTGCCAGTAGTAGGCTAGCGGGAGTTTCTGCCGCAGATACGCAGTATTTT. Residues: CASSRLAGVSAADTQYF.

CDR3 sequence (DNA): TGCAGTGCTAGGGTCCGGGACAGGGTTATGTCTGGGGCCAACGTCCTGACTTTC. Its protein product is CSARVRDRVMSGANVLTF. This chain joins TRBV20-1 and TRBJ2-6; 9 bases line up with TRBD1. CDR1 is DFQATT and CDR2 is SNEGSKA in the germline V gene (reference sequence). J was trimmed by 1 base and V by 3 bases; bases with no gene match: 10. The CDR3 loop spans 18 amino acids.

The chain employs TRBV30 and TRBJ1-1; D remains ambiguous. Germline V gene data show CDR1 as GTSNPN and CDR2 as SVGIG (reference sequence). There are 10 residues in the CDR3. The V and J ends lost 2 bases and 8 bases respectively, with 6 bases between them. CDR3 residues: CAWSQREAFF. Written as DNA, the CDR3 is TGTGCCTGGAGTCAAAGGGAAGCTTTCTTT.